A single sample is the source of the 27 T cell receptor beta chains below, sequenced in a study of vaccination effects on CD4 cells after COVID-19. The data were produced by immunoSEQ multiplex PCR, yet TCRdb's version contains in-frame clones alone and is incomplete. The sample gives 30,000 to 45,000 clones, around 68% of which show up once; around 21% is in the top ten. No antigen has been assigned to these receptors. In the ViraFEST assay, antigen-specific CD4+ clonotypes were identified by expansion after peptide-pool stimulation. Once cultured for more than nine days, the cells underwent separation to obtain CD4+ T cells. Among the vaccine recipients, none had a prior SARS-CoV-2 infection, and nucleocapsid antibodies were negative. Specimen: CD4+ T cells from PBMCs cultured with SARS-CoV-2 spike peptides, collected before COVID-19 vaccination. The receptor set was obtained from a human donor who received a COVID-19 vaccine.

The V call is TRBV20-1, the J call TRBJ1-5; D call uncertain. The length of the CDR3 is 16 residues. Germline lookup yields CDR1 DFQATT and CDR2 SNEGSKA (reference sequence). Trimming took 3 bases from V and 0 from J, leaving 15 bases between them. The CDR3 sequence: CSASDAEKDSNQPQHF. CDR3 DNA sequence: TGCAGTGCTAGTGATGCAGAGAAAGATAGCAATCAGCCCCAGCATTTT.

CDR3 protein: CASSPGGGGAVETQYF. Here the CDR3 DNA reads TGTGCCAGCAGCCCAGGGGGCGGGGGGGCCGTGGAGACCCAGTACTTC. The V and J genes are TRBV7-3 and TRBJ2-5, with a possible D match to TRBD2 (9 bases). The germline CDR1 and CDR2 sequences are SGHTA and FQGTGA. This CDR3 has 16 residues. The V and J ends lost 5 bases and 5 bases respectively, with 21 bases between them. Full variable domain (missing parts from reference TRBV7-3 and TRBJ2-5): GAGVSQTPSNKVTEKGKYVELRCDPISGHTALYWYRQSLGQGPEFLIYFQGTGAADDSGLPNDRFFAVRPEGSVSTLKIQRTERGDSAVYLCASSPGGGGAVETQYFGPGTRLLVL.

The gene calls are TRBV19 and TRBJ2-1, with 12 bases aligning to TRBD2. After removal of 5 bases from V and 10 bases from J, the junction contained 18 bases not matched to a gene. Germline CDR1 is LNHDA and CDR2 is SQIVND (reference sequence). This CDR3 has 18 residues. CDR3 DNA: TGTGCCAGTAGTGCTGGACTAGCGGGACTCTCGATGACCAGGGAGCAGTTCTTC. Protein sequence: CASSAGLAGLSMTREQFF.

This chain connects TRBV12-3 or TRBV12-4 to TRBJ1-1; D call uncertain. This CDR3 is built from 12 residues. Trimming removed 7 bases at V and 0 bases at J, with 6 bases between. The CDR3 protein is CASTFMNTEAFF. The CDR3 DNA follows: TGTGCCAGCACCTTTATGAACACTGAAGCTTTCTTT.

In its sample, this clone was seen a few times. V is TRBV19 and J is TRBJ2-7; 9 bases are a match to TRBD1. Looked up from germline, CDR1 is LNHDA and CDR2 is SQIVND (reference sequence). The trim removed 1 base at V and 4 bases at J, leaving 8 bases unmatched. CDR3 size: 16 residues. The CDR3 DNA reads as TGTGCCAGTAGTATAGGGGGCCGGACAGGGGTTTACGAGCAGTACTTC. Its translation is CASSIGGRTGVYEQYF. Complete variable domain (other parts from reference TRBV19 and TRBJ2-7): DGGITQSPKYLFRKEGQNVTLSCEQNLNHDAMYWYRQDPGQGLRLIYYSQIVNDFQKGDIAEGYSVSREKKESFPLTVTSAQKNPTAFYLCASSIGGRTGVYEQYFGPGTRLTVT.

This clone was counted a few times. CDR3 nucleotides: TGCGCCAGCAGCAACGGACAGGGGTCGAACACCGGGGAGCTGTTTTTT. Its translation is CASSNGQGSNTGELFF. V and J are TRBV5-1 and TRBJ2-2; 9 bases agree with TRBD1. This CDR3 spans 16 amino acids. Germline-derived CDR1 and CDR2 are SGHRS and YFSETQ. Trimming cost V 4 bases and J 0 bases; bases outside gene matches: 4.

The chain uses TRBV5-1 and TRBJ2-2, with TRBD1 matching over 9 bases. The trim removed 4 bases at V and 6 bases at J, leaving 7 bases unmatched. The CDR3 length is 15 residues. Germline V lookup: CDR1 SGHRS, CDR2 YFSETQ. CDR3 bases: TGCGCCAGCAGCCGTGACAGGGGGGTAGCCGGGGAGCTGTTTTTT. This gives the protein CASSRDRGVAGELFF.

The chain has TRBV12-3 or TRBV12-4 and TRBJ2-6; D unclear. The CDR3 contains 12 residues. V was clipped by 5 bases and J by 3 bases, with 2 bases between them. CDR3 protein: CASSRGANVLTF. In DNA form, the CDR3 reads TGTGCCAGCAGTCGTGGGGCCAACGTCCTGACTTTC.

This sequence joins TRBV19 and TRBJ2-1; a weak D match, TRBD1 (5 bases). V lost 3 bases and J 2 bases, leaving 11 bases between the germline ends. This CDR3 is built from 15 residues. The germline V gene encodes CDR1 LNHDA and CDR2 SQIVND (reference sequence). The CDR3 bases are TGTGCCAGTAGTATCTCAAAGGGGACCTACAATGAGCAGTTCTTC. It encodes CASSISKGTYNEQFF.

The V call is TRBV6-6, the J call TRBJ2-3, with TRBD2 as a possible D gene (6 bases). This CDR3 has 16 amino acids. Germline loops: CDR1 MNHNY, CDR2 SVGAGI (reference sequence). The V end was cut by 4 bases, the J end by 5 bases, with 19 bases between. The CDR3 region is CASSLSAGRSKDTQYF. CDR3 nucleotides: TGTGCCAGCAGTTTAAGTGCGGGACGGTCTAAAGATACGCAGTATTTT.

The chain recombines TRBV27 with TRBJ2-5; TRBD2 might be the D (5 bases). Trimming removed 4 bases at V and 5 bases at J, with 11 bases between. The CDR3 has 13 amino acids. Germline CDR1 MNHEY, CDR2 SMNVEV (reference sequence). The CDR3 region has the DNA TGTGCCAGCAGTTCGAAGCGCGGGGAGACCCAGTACTTC. Amino acids: CASSSKRGETQYF.

This chain joins TRBV7-9 and TRBJ1-1, with 9 bases lining up with TRBD1. Losses at the gene ends were 4 bases for V and 4 bases for J; bases not matched to a gene: 4. Per the germline V gene, CDR1 is SEHNR and CDR2 is FQNEAQ (reference sequence). The CDR3 is made up of 14 amino acids. The DNA of the CDR3 is TGTGCCAGCAGCTCACAGACAGGGGGCACTGAAGCTTTCTTT. Translating it yields CASSSQTGGTEAFF.

This clone was seen a few times. The chain recombines TRBV3-1 (or the pseudogene TRBV3-2) with TRBJ1-1; unclear D gene. Trimming removed 4 bases at V and 3 bases at J, with 15 bases between. CDR1 LGHDT and CDR2 YNNKEL come from the germline V gene (reference sequence). This CDR3 has 15 residues. CDR3 bases: TGTGCCAGCAGCCGCATGACCGGCGGGGACACTGAAGCTTTCTTT. Protein product: CASSRMTGGDTEAFF.

DNA for the CDR3: TGTGCCAGCGGCGGGGGGTCCCGCACAGATACGCAGTATTTT. This gives the protein CASGGGSRTDTQYF. The V gene is TRBV7-3, the J gene TRBJ2-3; 8 bases fit TRBD2. V shed 8 bases and J 1 base; nucleotides not matched to a gene: 5. There are 14 residues in the CDR3. Germline V gives CDR1 SGHTA, CDR2 FQGTGA.

V usage is TRBV6-1 and J usage is TRBJ2-3; D unclear. V lost 0 bases and J lost 9, with 10 bases in between. The CDR3 is made up of 13 amino acids. Germline V gene sequence: CDR1 MNHNS, CDR2 SASEGT. CDR3 coding DNA: TGTGCCAGCAGTGAAGCCGGAGAAAGGACGCAGTATTTT. Translation gives CASSEAGERTQYF.

The rearrangement uses TRBV27 and TRBJ1-3; D remains unclear. Germline CDR1 reads MNHEY; CDR2 reads SMNVEV (reference sequence). Trimming removed 0 bases at V and 0 bases at J, with 9 bases between. The CDR3 loop spans 16 amino acids. The CDR3: CASSLSVSHSGNTIYF. As DNA, the CDR3 is TGTGCCAGCAGTTTATCGGTCAGTCACTCTGGAAACACCATATATTTT.

The chain joins TRBV5-6 to TRBJ1-5, with 10 nucleotides matching TRBD1. This CDR3 comprises 17 residues. Unmatched junction bases numbered 9, after V lost 3 bases and J lost 3 bases. Germline V gene lookup returns CDR1 SGHDT and CDR2 YYEEEE. CDR3 bases: TGTGCCAGCAGCTCGACGGGACAGGGGTACGCCAATCAGCCCCAGCATTTT. This encodes CASSSTGQGYANQPQHF.

The chain uses TRBV5-1 and TRBJ1-1, with 7 bases lining up with TRBD1. The germline V gene has CDR1 SGHRS and CDR2 YFSETQ. This CDR3 spans 15 amino acids. V shed 4 bases, J shed 0 bases, and the junction held 6 bases outside the gene matches. The CDR3 loop is CASSEGGAMNTEAFF. The DNA of the CDR3 is TGCGCCAGCAGCGAAGGGGGCGCGATGAACACTGAAGCTTTCTTT.

V and J are TRBV5-5 and TRBJ2-5; D is undetermined. This CDR3 region has 13 residues. The germline V gene encodes CDR1 SGHKS and CDR2 YYEKEE (reference sequence). The V and J ends lost 2 bases and 5 bases respectively, with 10 bases between them. The CDR3 nucleotides are TGTGCCAGCAGCTTTTCTCCTGGGGAGACCCAGTACTTC. Its translation is CASSFSPGETQYF.

The V gene is TRBV4-1, the J gene TRBJ1-4; 7 bases fit TRBD1. Germline loops: CDR1 MGHRA, CDR2 YSYEKL. This CDR3 is built from 14 residues. V was clipped by 2 bases and J by 7 bases; unmatched bases: 4. CDR3 nucleotides: TGCGCCAGCAGCCAAAGGGGGCCGGGTGAAAAACTGTTTTTT. Its protein is CASSQRGPGEKLFF.

V and J are TRBV28 and TRBJ2-2; 9 nucleotides match TRBD2. Trimming at V came to 8 bases and at J to 2 bases, leaving 0 bases not matched to a gene. The CDR3 loop spans 13 amino acids. From germline, CDR1 is MDHEN and CDR2 SYDVKM. CDR3 amino acids: CASLAGNTGELFF. The CDR3 DNA sequence: TGTGCCAGCCTAGCGGGAAACACCGGGGAGCTGTTTTTT.

This sequence joins TRBV2 and TRBJ1-2, with unresolved D. Trimming stripped 5 bases from V and 1 base from J, with 8 bases between. CDR3 length: 13 amino acids. Germline CDR1 SNHLY, CDR2 FYNNEI. CDR3 sequence (DNA): TGTGCCAGCAGTCCCGACAATAACTATGGCTACACCTTC. It yields the protein CASSPDNNYGYTF.

This clone was counted once. The chain uses TRBV6-5 and TRBJ2-7, with 11 bases identical to TRBD1. V was clipped by 4 bases and J by 5 bases; unmatched bases: 10. This CDR3 spans 16 amino acids. Germline lookup yields CDR1 MNHEY and CDR2 SVGAGI. Written as DNA, the CDR3 is TGTGCCAGCAGTTCCTTCGGGGGGACAGGGGGGCACGAGCAGTACTTC. Its translation: CASSSFGGTGGHEQYF.

This clone was counted ten times or more. The chain employs TRBV29-1 and TRBJ1-2, with D perhaps matching TRBD1 (5 bases). The CDR3 is made up of 11 amino acids. Trimming cost V 5 bases and J 6 bases, with 10 bases left between them. Germline V gene lookup returns CDR1 SQVTM and CDR2 ANQGSEA. The CDR3 DNA follows: TGCAGCGTTCGGGGCGGGGATGGCTACACCTTC. Encoded protein: CSVRGGDGYTF.

This clone has a single count. The genes are TRBV5-1 and TRBJ1-1, with D possibly matching TRBD1 (5 bases). Germline-derived CDR1 and CDR2 are SGHRS and YFSETQ. This CDR3 contains 15 residues. Trimming cost V 0 bases and J 1 base, with 10 bases left between them. The CDR3 nucleotides are TGCGCCAGCAGCTTGGACCTCGGGGGGAACACTGAAGCTTTCTTT. Its translation is CASSLDLGGNTEAFF.

This clone was seen a few times. The chain joins TRBV27 to TRBJ1-4; a weak D match, TRBD1 (6 bases). Trimming stripped 7 bases from V and 3 bases from J, with 9 bases between. Germline V gene lookup returns CDR1 MNHEY and CDR2 SMNVEV (reference sequence). This CDR3 contains 13 residues. CDR3 protein: CASKGGANEKLFF. DNA of the CDR3: TGTGCCAGCAAGGGGGGCGCTAATGAAAAACTGTTTTTT.

This rearrangement joins TRBV27 to TRBJ1-2; perhaps TRBD1 as D (5 bases). The CDR3 has 15 residues. CDR1 and CDR2 (germline): MNHEY, SMNVEV (reference sequence). V dropped 6 bases and J dropped 8 bases, with 22 bases sitting between them. CDR3 DNA: TGTGCCAGCAGGGGGGGGACTAACACGATGGTAGGCTACACCTTC. Translating it yields CASRGGTNTMVGYTF.